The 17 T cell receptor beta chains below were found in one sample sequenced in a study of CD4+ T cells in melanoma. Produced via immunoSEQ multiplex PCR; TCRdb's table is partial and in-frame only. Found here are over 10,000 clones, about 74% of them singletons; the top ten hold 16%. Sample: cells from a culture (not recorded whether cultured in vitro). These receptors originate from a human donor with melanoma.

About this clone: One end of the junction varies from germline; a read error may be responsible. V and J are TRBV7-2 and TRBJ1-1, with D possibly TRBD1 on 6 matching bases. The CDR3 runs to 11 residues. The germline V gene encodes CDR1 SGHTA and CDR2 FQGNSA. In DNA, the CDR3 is TGTGCCAGCAGCTCCCGGGACATAGGTCACTTT. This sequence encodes CASSSRDIGHF.

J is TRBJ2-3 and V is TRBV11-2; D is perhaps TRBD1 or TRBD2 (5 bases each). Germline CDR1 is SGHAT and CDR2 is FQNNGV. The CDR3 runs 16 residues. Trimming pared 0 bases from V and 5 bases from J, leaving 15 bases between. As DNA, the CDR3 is TGTGCCAGCAGCTTAGATCCGGGACCCCCGGGAGATACGCAGTATTTT. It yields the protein CASSLDPGPPGDTQYF.

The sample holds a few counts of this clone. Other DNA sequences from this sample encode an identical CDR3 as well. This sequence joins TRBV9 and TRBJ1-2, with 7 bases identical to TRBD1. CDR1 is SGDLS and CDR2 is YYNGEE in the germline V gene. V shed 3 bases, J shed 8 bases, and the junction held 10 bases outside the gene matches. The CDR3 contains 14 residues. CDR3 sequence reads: CASSADRALGGYTF. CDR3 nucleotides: TGTGCCAGCAGCGCAGACAGGGCGCTTGGAGGCTACACCTTC. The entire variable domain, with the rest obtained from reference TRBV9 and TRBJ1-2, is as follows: DSGVTQTPKHLITATGQRVTLRCSPRSGDLSVYWYQQSLDQGLQFLIQYYNGEERAKGNILERFSAQQFPDLHSELNLSSLELGDSALYFCASSADRALGGYTFGSGTRLTVV.

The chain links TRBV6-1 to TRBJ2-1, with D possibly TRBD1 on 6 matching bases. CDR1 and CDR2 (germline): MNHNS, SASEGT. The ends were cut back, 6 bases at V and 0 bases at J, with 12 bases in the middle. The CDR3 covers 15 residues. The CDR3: CASRADRSSYNEQFF. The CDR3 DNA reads TGTGCCAGCAGGGCTGACAGGAGCTCCTACAATGAGCAGTTCTTC.

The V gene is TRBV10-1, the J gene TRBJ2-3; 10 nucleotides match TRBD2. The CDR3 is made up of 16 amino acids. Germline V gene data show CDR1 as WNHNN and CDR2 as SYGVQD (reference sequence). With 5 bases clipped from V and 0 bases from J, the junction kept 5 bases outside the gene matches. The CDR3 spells CASSFLAGVSTDTQYF. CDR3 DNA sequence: TGCGCCAGCAGTTTCCTAGCGGGGGTTAGCACAGATACGCAGTATTTT.

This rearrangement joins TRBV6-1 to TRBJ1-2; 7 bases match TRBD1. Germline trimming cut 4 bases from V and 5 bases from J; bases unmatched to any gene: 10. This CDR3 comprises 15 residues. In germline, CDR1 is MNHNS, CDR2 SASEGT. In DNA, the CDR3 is TGTGCCAGCAGTGCGGACAGGTTCCCATTTTATGGCTACACCTTC. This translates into CASSADRFPFYGYTF.

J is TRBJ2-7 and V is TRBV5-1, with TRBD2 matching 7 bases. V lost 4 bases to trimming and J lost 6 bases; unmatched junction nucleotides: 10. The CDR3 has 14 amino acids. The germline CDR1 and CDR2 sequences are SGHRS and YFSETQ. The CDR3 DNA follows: TGCGCCAGCAGCCCGAGCGGGGCCGAGATCGAGCAGTACTTC. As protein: CASSPSGAEIEQYF.

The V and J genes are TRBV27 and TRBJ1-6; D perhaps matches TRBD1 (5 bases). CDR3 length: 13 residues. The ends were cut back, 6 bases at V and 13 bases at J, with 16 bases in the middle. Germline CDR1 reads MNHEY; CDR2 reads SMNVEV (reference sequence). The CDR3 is CASRDGGVRPLHF. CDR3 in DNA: TGTGCCAGCAGAGACGGAGGGGTAAGGCCCCTCCACTTT.

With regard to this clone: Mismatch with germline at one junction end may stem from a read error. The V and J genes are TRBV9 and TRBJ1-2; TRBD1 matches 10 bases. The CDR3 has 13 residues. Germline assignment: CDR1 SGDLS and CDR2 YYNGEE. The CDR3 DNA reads TGTGCCAGCAGCGGGGGACAGGGGCGGCCTGCCCACTTC. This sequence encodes CASSGGQGRPAHF.

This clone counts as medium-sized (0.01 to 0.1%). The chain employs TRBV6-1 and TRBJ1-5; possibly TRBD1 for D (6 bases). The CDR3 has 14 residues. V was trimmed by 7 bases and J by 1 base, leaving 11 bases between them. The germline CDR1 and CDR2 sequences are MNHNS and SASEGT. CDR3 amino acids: CASNPDRSNQPQHF. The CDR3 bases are TGTGCCAGCAATCCGGACAGAAGCAATCAGCCCCAGCATTTT.

DNA of the CDR3: TGTGCCTGGAGTAAAGGAATAAACACTGAAGCTTTCTTT. It codes for CAWSKGINTEAFF. The V call is TRBV30, the J call TRBJ1-1; D remains ambiguous. CDR1 and CDR2 (germline): GTSNPN, SVGIG (reference sequence). This CDR3 is built from 13 residues. V was shortened by 2 bases and J by 2 bases, with 9 bases between the two germline ends.

CDR3 sequence: CASSVIAVGSEAFF. CDR3 DNA sequence: TGTGCCAGCAGCGTTATTGCAGTTGGCTCTGAAGCTTTCTTT. The J gene is TRBJ1-1, the V gene TRBV9; D uncertain. Germline-derived CDR1 and CDR2 are SGDLS and YYNGEE. The CDR3 contains 14 residues. With 2 bases removed from V and 6 bases from J, the gap between germline ends came to 14 bases.

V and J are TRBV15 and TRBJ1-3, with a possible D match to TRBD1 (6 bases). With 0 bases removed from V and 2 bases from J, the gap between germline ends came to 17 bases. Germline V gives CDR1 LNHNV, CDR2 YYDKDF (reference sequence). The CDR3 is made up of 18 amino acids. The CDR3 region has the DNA TGTGCCACCAGCAGAGACCGGGACACTGTCAACCCTGGAAACACCATATATTTT. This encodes CATSRDRDTVNPGNTIYF. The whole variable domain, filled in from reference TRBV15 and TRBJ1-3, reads DAMVIQNPRYQVTQFGKPVTLSCSQTLNHNVMYWYQQKSSQAPKLLFHYYDKDFNNEADTPDNFQSRRPNTSFCFLDIRSPGLGDTAMYLCATSRDRDTVNPGNTIYFGEGSWLTVV.

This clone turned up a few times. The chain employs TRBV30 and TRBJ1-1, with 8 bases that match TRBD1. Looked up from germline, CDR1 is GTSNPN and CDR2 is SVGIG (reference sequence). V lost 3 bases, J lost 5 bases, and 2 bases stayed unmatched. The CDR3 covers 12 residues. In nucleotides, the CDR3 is TGTGCCTGGAGCAGACAGGGGACTGAAGCTTTCTTT. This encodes CAWSRQGTEAFF.

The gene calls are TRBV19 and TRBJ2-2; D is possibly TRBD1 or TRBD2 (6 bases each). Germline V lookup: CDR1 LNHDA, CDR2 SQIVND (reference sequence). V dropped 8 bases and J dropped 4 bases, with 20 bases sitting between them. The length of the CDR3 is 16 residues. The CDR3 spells CASADTPGDSTGELFF. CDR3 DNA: TGTGCCAGTGCAGACACCCCAGGGGACTCCACCGGGGAGCTGTTTTTT.

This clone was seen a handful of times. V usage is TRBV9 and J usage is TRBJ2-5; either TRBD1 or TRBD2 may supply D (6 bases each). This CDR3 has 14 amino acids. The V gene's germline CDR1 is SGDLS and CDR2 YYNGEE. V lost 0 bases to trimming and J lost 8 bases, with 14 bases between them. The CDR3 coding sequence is TGTGCCAGCAGCGTAGGTTCAAGGGGGGACACCCAGTACTTC. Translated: CASSVGSRGDTQYF.

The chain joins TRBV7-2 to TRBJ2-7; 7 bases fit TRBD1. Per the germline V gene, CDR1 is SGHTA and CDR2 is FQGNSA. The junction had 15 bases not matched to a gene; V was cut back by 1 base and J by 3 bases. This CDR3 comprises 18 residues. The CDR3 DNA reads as TGTGCCAGCAGCTTAGTCCTGACTTCGGGACAGCCAATCTACGAGCAGTACTTC. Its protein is CASSLVLTSGQPIYEQYF.